This T cell receptor beta chain is drawn from a study of lung T cells in sarcoidosis with Löfgren's syndrome. Trimming cost V 11 bases and J 6 bases, with 18 bases left between them. The germline CDR1 and CDR2 sequences are LNHDA and SQIVND (reference sequence). The CDR3 runs 13 residues. TCRdb re-derived calls from the reads in MiXCR, one entry per CDR3 protein. The sample lists about 63,000 distinct CDR3 sequences; approximately 21% were seen once. As to this clonotype: Its cognate antigen is unknown.

Study observations and caveats: Löfgren's syndrome patients reportedly showed greatest TRAV12-1 and TRBV2 expansion versus controls. Multiple Löfgren's syndrome patients reportedly shared TRAV12-1 and TRBV2 CDR3 motifs.

The sequence came from a human donor with sarcoidosis (Löfgren's syndrome or another form), or a control subject (not recorded which). Sequencing used CD4+ T cells from PBMCs. The chain has TRBV19 and TRBJ2-3; D might be TRBD2 (7 bases). The CDR3 loop reads CAGGAKAGDTQYF. In DNA form, the CDR3 reads TGTGCCGGGGGGGCGAAAGCCGGCGATACGCAGTATTTT.